This TCR beta chain was recorded in a study of T cell responses to AZD1222 COVID-19 vaccine. General observations from the study: Without day 14 samples, only post-peak T cell repertoires were studied.

Pooling covered second doses at about 4 or about 12 weeks. This table comes from immunoSEQ multiplex PCR, and its TCRdb copy is limited to in-frame clones, with some not included. The sample has around 18,000 clones, roughly 81% seen once; the top ten hold around 20%. The V end lost 0 bases, the J end lost 5 bases, and 8 bases lay between the germline ends. The CDR3 contains 13 residues. Germline CDR1 GTSNPN, CDR2 SVGIG (reference sequence). As for this clone: The antigen remains unidentified.

The sequencing used peripheral blood, collected 28 days after the second AZD1222 dose. This TCR came from an adult who received the AZD1222 COVID-19 vaccine. The chain has TRBV30 and TRBJ1-5; D is unresolved. The CDR3 loop reads CAWSVEIDQPQHF. CDR3 nucleotide sequence: TGTGCCTGGAGTGTAGAAATCGATCAGCCCCAGCATTTT.